This is a list of T cell receptor beta chains from one sample in a study of T cell responses to AZD1222 COVID-19 vaccine. Sequencing used immunoSEQ multiplex PCR; TCRdb keeps in-frame clones, though not all of them. The table lists around 120,000 clones, 80% to 90% of them singletons, with roughly a sixth in the top ten. The sequencing used peripheral blood, collected on day 0 of MenACWY control vaccination. These receptors were obtained from an adult in good health. CDR3s leave out the opening cysteine and the closing phenylalanine or tryptophan.

V: TRBV6-5; J: TRBJ2-7; CDR3: ASSILAESYEQY
V: TRBV11-2; J: TRBJ2-5; CDR3: ASSRDRIQETQY
V: TRBV19; J: TRBJ2-1; CDR3: ASRPGQANNEQF
V: TRBV24-1; J: TRBJ2-7; CDR3: ATSAKGQGAYEQY
V: TRBV19; J: TRBJ1-5; CDR3: ASIPGHNSNQPQH
V: TRBV20-1; J: TRBJ2-7; CDR3: SASETLEGIRDEQY
V: TRBV28; J: TRBJ2-7; CDR3: ASSLSDGRNEQY
V: TRBV6-4; J: TRBJ2-1; CDR3: ASGGTGGSYNEQF
V: TRBV29-1; J: TRBJ1-1; CDR3: STYRANTEAF
V: TRBV6-6; J: TRBJ2-2; CDR3: ASSYVADTGELF
V: TRBV5-1; J: TRBJ2-7; CDR3: ASSRESGARGSEQY
V: TRBV4-1; J: TRBJ2-7; CDR3: ASSQGPAGGTTNYEQY
V: TRBV9; J: TRBJ1-3; CDR3: ASSASLSGNTIY
V: TRBV27; J: TRBJ2-2; CDR3: ASSFLGLAEPGDTGELF
V: TRBV6-5; J: TRBJ1-5; CDR3: ASNSGQGNQPQH
V: TRBV30; J: TRBJ1-2; CDR3: AWGHGLGGYT
V: TRBV10-3; J: TRBJ2-7; CDR3: ANGLNSYEQY
V: TRBV7-9; J: TRBJ2-5; CDR3: ASDGTGWETQY
V: TRBV2; J: TRBJ1-5; CDR3: ASRPPGQGSLGNQPQH
V: TRBV9; J: TRBJ1-5; CDR3: ASSASGTPASPQH
V: TRBV5-1; J: TRBJ2-5; CDR3: ASSSEGAGETQY
V: TRBV11-2; J: TRBJ2-7; CDR3: ASSSLRQGSKQY
V: TRBV5-6; J: TRBJ1-6; CDR3: ASSWGSGQGRFGSPLH
V: TRBV29-1; J: TRBJ2-6; CDR3: SVQVTSGANVLT
V: TRBV18; J: TRBJ1-1; CDR3: ASSLSGTGKTEAF
V: TRBV5-1; J: TRBJ1-4; CDR3: ASSRTGGFSEKLF
V: TRBV7-9; J: TRBJ1-2; CDR3: ASSEAVNYGYT
V: TRBV10-1; J: TRBJ2-3; CDR3: ASSGLAGAPDTQY
V: TRBV30; J: TRBJ1-6; CDR3: AWSKLNSPLH
V: TRBV7-7; J: TRBJ2-7; CDR3: ASSPGTRIYEQY
V: TRBV4-1; J: TRBJ2-1; CDR3: ASSQDRLAGHNEQF
V: TRBV10-2; J: TRBJ2-1; CDR3: ASALNGRAREQF
V: TRBV9; J: TRBJ1-5; CDR3: ASSVGTDNQPQH
V: TRBV2; J: TRBJ1-1; CDR3: ASSWTGLGTEAF
V: TRBV18; J: TRBJ1-2; CDR3: ASSPRYRSGGTDGYT
V: TRBV29-1; J: TRBJ1-6; CDR3: SVAAKEHSPLH
V: TRBV5-6; J: TRBJ2-7; CDR3: ASRDFAAYEQY
V: TRBV7-6; J: TRBJ2-7; CDR3: ASSVSPGLDSYEQY
V: TRBV15; J: TRBJ2-5; CDR3: ATSRDQGGASTQY
V: TRBV18; J: TRBJ1-6; CDR3: ASSPPGTEETLH
V: TRBV7-3; J: TRBJ1-2; CDR3: ASSPGGGSANYGYT
V: TRBV3-1/TRBV3-2; J: TRBJ2-7; CDR3: ASSQGGAGSGTRSYEQY
V: TRBV18; J: TRBJ2-7; CDR3: ASSPMGQDYEQY
V: TRBV7-2; J: TRBJ2-7; CDR3: ASGLSAVYSYEQY
V: TRBV3-1/TRBV3-2; J: TRBJ2-1; CDR3: ASSRSIRLFSSYNEQF